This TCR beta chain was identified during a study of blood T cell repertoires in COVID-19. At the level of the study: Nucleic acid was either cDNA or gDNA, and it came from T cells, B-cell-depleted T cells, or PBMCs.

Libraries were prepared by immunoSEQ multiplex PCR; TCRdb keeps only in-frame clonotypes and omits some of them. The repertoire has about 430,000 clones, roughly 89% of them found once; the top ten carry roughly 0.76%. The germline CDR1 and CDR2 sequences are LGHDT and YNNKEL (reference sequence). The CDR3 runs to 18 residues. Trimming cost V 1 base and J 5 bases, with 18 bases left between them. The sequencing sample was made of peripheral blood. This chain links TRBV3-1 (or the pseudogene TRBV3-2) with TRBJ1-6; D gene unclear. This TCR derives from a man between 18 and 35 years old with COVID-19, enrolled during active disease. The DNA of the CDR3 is TGTGCCAGCAGCCAAGGCCGGGGAAACCCGTACAATAATTCACCCCTCCACTTT. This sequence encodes CASSQGRGNPYNNSPLHF.